Listed below are T cell receptor beta chains from one sample, sequenced in a study of T cell responses to AZD1222 COVID-19 vaccine. TCRdb's table, derived via immunoSEQ multiplex PCR, lists solely in-frame clones and lacks some. The repertoire holds around 66,000 clones, with more than 75% as singletons. The material was peripheral blood, obtained 28 days after the second dose of the MenACWY control vaccine. These receptors were collected from an adult who received the MenACWY meningococcal vaccine as a control. Each CDR3 is given with its conserved first and last residue. The D gene is left open where the match is weak.

CDR3nt | CDR3aa | v_gene | d_gene | j_gene | len
TGTGCCAGCAGTCCAATACCGATGACAGGCGCCACCTACGAGCAGTACTTC | CASSPIPMTGATYEQYF | TRBV6-7 | - | TRBJ2-7 | 17
TGTGCCACCAGTGATTTGGGCGGGCGCGGCTACACCTTC | CATSDLGGRGYTF | TRBV24-1 | - | TRBJ1-2 | 13
TGTGCCAGTAGTATCGGGACTAGCGGGGGCTACGAGCAGTACTTC | CASSIGTSGGYEQYF | TRBV19 | TRBD2 | TRBJ2-7 | 15
TGCGCCAGCAGCCTCCAGCCGGCGGGGAGGGGTGAGACCCAGTACTTC | CASSLQPAGRGETQYF | TRBV5-1 | TRBD2 | TRBJ2-5 | 16
TGCAGCGTTCGTCCGACAGGGGGCACTGAAGCTTTCTTT | CSVRPTGGTEAFF | TRBV29-1 | TRBD1 | TRBJ1-1 | 13
TGTGCCAGCAGCTTAGTGAGCTCCTACGAGCAGTACTTC | CASSLVSSYEQYF | TRBV7-2 | - | TRBJ2-7 | 13
TGTGCCAGCATGGAAGCGAACACCGGGGAGCTGTTTTTT | CASMEANTGELFF | TRBV6-5 | - | TRBJ2-2 | 13
TGTGCCAGCTCACCTGACGGAGGCAATGAGCAGTTCTTC | CASSPDGGNEQFF | TRBV18 | - | TRBJ2-1 | 13
TGTGCCAGCAGTTACTCGTATGTTAGGGGAAATGAGCAGTTCTTC | CASSYSYVRGNEQFF | TRBV6-5 | - | TRBJ2-1 | 15
TGTGCCAGCACAACAGGCCGAGGCGGCTACACCTTC | CASTTGRGGYTF | TRBV28 | - | TRBJ1-2 | 12
TGTGCCAGCAGTTTATCCAGAACTAGCAATCAGCCCCAGCATTTT | CASSLSRTSNQPQHF | TRBV27 | - | TRBJ1-5 | 15
TGCGCCAGCAGCCCAGGGGGCCCTGGGGCCAACGTCCTGACTTTC | CASSPGGPGANVLTF | TRBV5-1 | TRBD1 | TRBJ2-6 | 15